The present entry profiles one T cell receptor (beta chain) with its context. The same CDR3 can be traced to other DNA sequences in this sample. This entry comes from a study of blood T cell repertoires in COVID-19. In the study overall: T cells, B-cell-depleted T cells, or PBMCs provided the cDNA or gDNA that served as material.

As processed by the authors: Estimation of nucleated cell counts relied on the amplification of reference gene primers. Generated by immunoSEQ multiplex PCR, the TCRdb table keeps only in-frame clones and is missing some. V, J and clone size were drawn from that table, and D and trimming were deduced from the DNA. The sample shows some 300,000 clones, over 75% of them seen only once. With 0 bases removed from V and 3 bases from J, the gap between germline ends came to 7 bases. Germline V gene data show CDR1 as SGHRS and CDR2 as YFSETQ. The CDR3 is 13 residues long. Grouping used clinical history reported by participants in a survey and questionnaire.

J is TRBJ2-7 and V is TRBV5-1, with D perhaps TRBD2 (6 bases). The sample taken for sequencing was PBMCs or T cells enriched from blood (not recorded which). This clonotype was sampled from a man aged 30 to 45 who had recovered from COVID-19. The CDR3 loop reads CASSLDGGYEQYF. Written as DNA, the CDR3 is TGCGCCAGCAGCTTGGACGGGGGCTACGAGCAGTACTTC.